This T cell receptor beta chain was profiled in a study of blood T cell repertoires in COVID-19. Study-wide background: T cells, B-cell-depleted T cells, or PBMCs provided the cDNA or gDNA that served as material.

Assay: immunoSEQ multiplex PCR; the TCRdb copy retains only in-frame clones and omits some. Among about 260,000 clones listed, 80% to 85% were seen once. Germline V lookup: CDR1 SGHRS, CDR2 YFSETQ. CDR3 length equals 18 residues. J was trimmed by 4 bases and V by 3 bases; bases with no gene match: 17. The count of this clone is one. The TCR was taken from a man in his sixties with acute or convalescent COVID-19. Sequenced input: peripheral blood. This chain joins TRBV5-1 and TRBJ2-7; 9 nucleotides align to TRBD2. The CDR3, as DNA: TGCGCCAGCAGCTCCTCCGGGACTAGCAACCCCCCGGGATACGAGCAGTACTTC. Its protein product is CASSSSGTSNPPGYEQYF.